This T cell receptor (beta chain) was obtained from a study of T cells in Graves' hyperthyroidism and ophthalmopathy. The study left out patients who had uncontrolled infection, other autoimmune disease, pregnancy or lactation. Fresh 10 ml peripheral blood yielded PBMCs. The investigators amplified TCR beta CDR3 regions from RNA transcripts. A first-round RT-PCR of the TCR CDR3 used the HTBI primer set. MiXCR was run by TCRdb on the multiplex PCR reads, yielding one entry per CDR3 protein. The table has over 350,000 distinct CDR3 sequences, less than 20% seen once; the top ten hold 35% to 45%. Trimming pared 3 bases from V and 2 bases from J, leaving 7 bases between. This CDR3 is 13 amino acids long. Looked up from germline, CDR1 is LGHNA and CDR2 is YNFKEQ.

This chain uses TRBV4-2 with TRBJ1-2; D is unresolved. The sequencing sample was made of blood. The receptor's source is a young man with Graves' ophthalmopathy. The CDR3 DNA is TGTGCCAGCAGCCATTTGGACAACTATGGCTACACCTTC. Encoded protein: CASSHLDNYGYTF.